The 3 T cell receptor beta chains below were found in one sample sequenced in a study of vaccination and CD4 T cells after COVID-19. Their specific antigens are unknown. The treatment: roughly nine-day PBMC culture with coronavirus spike peptide pools or control peptides (ViraFEST assay). Sequenced with the Oncomine TCR Beta short-read assay was DNA taken from cultured CD4+ T cells. TCRdb re-derived calls from the PCR reads in MiXCR, one entry per CDR3 protein. The profile shows approximately 9,700 distinct CDR3 sequences, 26% of them singletons. The sample here was CD4+ T cells from blood, cultured in vitro, taken before SARS-CoV-2 vaccination. These receptors were taken from a human donor who received a COVID-19 vaccine.

The rearrangement uses TRBV2 and TRBJ2-7; D gene unclear. V dropped 7 bases and J dropped 1 base, with 17 bases sitting between them. CDR3 length: 15 amino acids. CDR1 is SNHLY and CDR2 is FYNNEI in the germline V gene. DNA of the CDR3: TGTGCCAGCAATGCGGACGGCAGCCGATCCTACGAGCAGTACTTC. Encoded protein: CASNADGSRSYEQYF.

This chain uses TRBV9 with TRBJ2-2; D gene uncertain. Looked up from germline, CDR1 is SGDLS and CDR2 is YYNGEE. The CDR3 is made up of 15 amino acids. V dropped 0 bases and J dropped 2 bases, with 8 bases sitting between them. This CDR3 reads CASSVVPGNTGELFF. CDR3 bases: TGTGCCAGCAGCGTAGTCCCAGGTAACACCGGGGAGCTGTTTTTT.

This clonotype was seen only a few times. The genes are TRBV12-3 or TRBV12-4 and TRBJ1-5, with TRBD1 identical over 7 bases. Trimming at V came to 4 bases and at J to 2 bases, leaving 5 bases not matched to a gene. CDR3 length equals 15 residues. The DNA for the CDR3 is TGTGCCAGCAGTTCTCAGGGGGTTGGCAATCAGCCCCAGCATTTT. Translated, it gives CASSSQGVGNQPQHF.